This T cell receptor beta chain is drawn from a study of blood T cell repertoires in COVID-19. The CDR3 totals 13 residues. Per the germline V gene, CDR1 is LNHDA and CDR2 is SQIVND (reference sequence). V lost 7 bases to trimming and J lost 6 bases; unmatched junction nucleotides: 6. Using immunoSEQ multiplex PCR, the repertoire was profiled, and TCRdb retains in-frame clones only, with some absent. This sample has roughly 280,000 clones, with about 90% found just once. This clone appeared a few times. The chain joins TRBV19 to TRBJ1-5; 7 nucleotides agree with TRBD1. Material: peripheral blood. This receptor was identified in a woman aged 30 to 39 with COVID-19, enrolled during active disease. CDR3 sequence: CASNPGGTQPQHF. The CDR3 DNA sequence: TGTGCCAGTAACCCAGGGGGTACTCAGCCCCAGCATTTT.